These T cell receptor beta chains were read from a single sample in a study of OX40 agonist ivuxolimab in advanced cancers. Profiling relied on immunoSEQ multiplex PCR, and the TCRdb table lists in-frame clones only, not all of them. The profile shows over 10,000 clones, around 74% of them singletons. Sample: CD4+ or CD8+ T cells sorted from blood, taken in a trial of the OX40 agonist ivuxolimab. The receptors come from an adult with an advanced solid tumor such as melanoma, head and neck, liver or kidney cancer. The CDR3 runs from the conserved cysteine through the conserved F or W. A D gene is named only where the DNA matches it firmly. Clone size is not always given. Where it is, it says once, few, many or a class for expanded clones.

clone_size d_call j_call v_call cdr3_nt cdr3_aa
- - TRBJ2-1 TRBV19 TGTGCCAGTAGTATGGTGGGGAATGAGCAGTTCTTC CASSMVGNEQFF
medium-sized TRBD1 TRBJ2-3 TRBV11-2 TGTGCCAGCAGCTTAGGGACAGGGTTGACAGATACGCAGTATTTT CASSLGTGLTDTQYF
few - TRBJ1-2 TRBV7-9 TGTGCCAGCAGCACAGAGAGGGGAGGTGGCTACACCTTC CASSTERGGGYTF
- - TRBJ2-1 TRBV28 TGTGCCAGCAGTTTGTCGTACAATGAGCAGTTCTTC CASSLSYNEQFF
- - TRBJ2-7 TRBV5-6 TGTGCCAGCAGTTTCCGACAGAGGGCCTCCTACGAGCAGTACTTC CASSFRQRASYEQYF
- - TRBJ2-1 TRBV27 TGTGCCAGCTCCGTTGGGGAGAGTGAGCAGTTCTTC CASSVGESEQFF
few - TRBJ2-7 TRBV30 TGTGCCTGGAGTCTCAGCGGCACCTACGAGCAGTACTTC CAWSLSGTYEQYF
once - TRBJ2-1 TRBV28 TGTGCCAGCAGTTTATTAGATGGACAGGAGCAGTTCTTC CASSLLDGQEQFF
- - TRBJ2-7 TRBV4-2 TGTGCCAGCAGCCAACAAACGGGAATCTCCTACGAGCAGTACTTC CASSQQTGISYEQYF
- - TRBJ2-6 TRBV7-2 TGTGCCAGCAGCTTAGGGTCTGGGGCCAACGTCCTGACTTTC CASSLGSGANVLTF
few - TRBJ1-2 TRBV7-3 TGTGCCAGCAGCTACAGGACTGACAACTATGGCTACACCTTC CASSYRTDNYGYTF
few - TRBJ1-3 TRBV5-4 TGTGCCAGCAGCTTCAGGGGAGCTGGAAACACCATATATTTT CASSFRGAGNTIYF
- TRBD1 TRBJ1-5 TRBV6-5 TGTGCCAGCGCGACCGGGACAGGGGGCAATCAGCCCCAGCATTTT CASATGTGGNQPQHF
- - TRBJ2-7 TRBV27 TGTGCCAGCAGTGCGGGGCAGGGACGCAACGAGCAGTACTTC CASSAGQGRNEQYF
- - TRBJ1-1 TRBV6-5 TGTGCCAGCAGACCGGGACTAGGGGGGACTGAAGCTTTCTTT CASRPGLGGTEAFF
- - TRBJ1-5 TRBV6-1 TGTGCCAGCAGTGTGTCGGCCGATAGCAATCAGCCCCAGCATTTT CASSVSADSNQPQHF
once - TRBJ2-5 TRBV5-4 TGTGCCAGCAGCTTACCCGGGACGGAAGAGACCCAGTACTTC CASSLPGTEETQYF
- TRBD1 TRBJ2-7 TRBV6-5 TGTGCCAGCAGTGAAGTGGACAGGGGGCACGAGCAGTACTTC CASSEVDRGHEQYF
- - TRBJ2-7 TRBV10-2 TGCGCCAGCAGTGAGGGTAGGGCGAATCACTACGAGCAGTACTTC CASSEGRANHYEQYF
- - TRBJ2-3 TRBV20-1 TGCAGTGCTACCACAGATACGCAGTATTTT CSATTDTQYF
- - TRBJ2-3 TRBV14 TGTGCCAGCAGCCAACAGACGGGGGGCAATCGTCCAGATACGCAGTATTTT CASSQQTGGNRPDTQYF
once TRBD2 TRBJ2-7 TRBV27 TGTGCCAGCAGTTATGCGGGAGACTCCTACGAGCAGTACTTC CASSYAGDSYEQYF
- TRBD1 TRBJ1-5 TRBV27 TGTGCCAGCAGTTCTACAGGGGGAGCAGATAGCAATCAGCCCCAGCATTTT CASSSTGGADSNQPQHF
- - TRBJ2-1 TRBV9 TGTGCCAGCAGCGCGTATGTGGGAACTTACAATGAGCAGTTCTTC CASSAYVGTYNEQFF
- - TRBJ2-1 TRBV27 TGTGCCAGCAGTTTATCAGGGGGAGGGCCCGATGAGCAGTTCTTC CASSLSGGGPDEQFF
few - TRBJ1-2 TRBV7-8 TGTGCCAGCAGCTTATCTAGGGGTGGAGATGGCTACACCTTC CASSLSRGGDGYTF
- - TRBJ2-2 TRBV27 TGTGCCAGCAAACACTTTGGAGCCGGGGAGCTGTTTTTT CASKHFGAGELFF
- - TRBJ1-4 TRBV6-1 TGTGCCTCCACCCTCGGACAAAAGCTGTTTTTT CASTLGQKLFF